This T cell receptor beta chain was sequenced during a study of blood T cell repertoires in COVID-19 (dated by TCRdb to about 2020). At the level of the whole study: The collaborator samples originated in the United States, Italy and Spain and spanned the acute and convalescent phases of COVID-19. The material from the prospective study consisted of cDNA or gDNA derived from T cells, B-cell-depleted T cells, or PBMCs. The dataset comprised deeply sampled blood TCRbeta repertoires from subjects exposed to, actively infected with, or recovered from COVID-19. A freely available public database, intended as a resource for researchers studying the immune response to SARS-CoV-2, is where the repertoires were released. The samples were drawn from two sources: the first 160 participants of the ongoing ImmuneRACE study, and about 1,300 subjects contributed by 6 global collaborators. Nearly every sample came with metadata listing a de-identified subject ID, COVID-19 status, age in years and sex. Where HLA class I and class II types were available, the types were taken from metadata supplied by the sample provider, not from assay-based typing. On the study overall, not on this receptor specifically: Clinical and demographic metadata were provided uncurated, with the amount varying by source and participant.

For this clone: The specificity of this receptor is unknown. The record has no base qualities; no much larger clone is one base away.

TCRbeta CDR3 regions were amplified from genomic DNA by means of the immunoSEQ Assay, a bias-controlled multiplex PCR. In the paper's pipeline: The number of nucleated cells in each sample was estimated by amplification of reference gene primers within the assay. To quantify the absolute abundance of each unique TCRbeta CDR3 rearrangement, sequence reads were collapsed and filtered. For each sample, productive Simpson clonality was calculated as the square root of Simpson's diversity index across productive rearrangements. Not all clones reach the TCRdb copy of this immuneACCESS table, which keeps in-frame sequences only. Checked studies attribute under half of the gap to unresolved V genes and leave the rest unexplained. Clone size and the V and J calls come from that table; the DNA yielded D and trimming. The sample has around 370,000 clones on record, 85% to 90% of them singletons. Just under 6.5% of the sample belongs to the ten largest clones.

At one collaborating source in Seattle, patients were enrolled during active infection and were followed longitudinally through the course of disease. The collaborating institutions used their own protocols to collect whole blood in K2EDTA tubes. For TCRbeta analysis, collaborators shipped samples as frozen whole blood, isolated PBMCs, or DNA extracted from either of those sample types. V is reduced by 0 bases and J by 8 bases, leaving a spacing of 7 bases between them. Reading the germline V gene (reference sequence) gives CDR1 SGHKS and CDR2 YYEKEE. Taken from cysteine to phenylalanine, the CDR3 has 12 residues. Solely the CDR3 DNA is kept, with 36 bases framed from the first base.

This receptor was taken from a woman aged 45-59 years with COVID-19, enrolled during active disease. The specimen sequenced was peripheral blood. The sequence links TRBV5-5 to TRBJ2-3, with the identity of the D gene unclear. This receptor carries the CDR3 CASSLESLTQYF. The nucleotide sequence is given as TGTGCCAGCAGCTTGGAATCCCTTACGCAGTATTTT.